Shown below are 31 T cell receptor beta chains from a single sample sequenced in a study of CD4+ T cells in melanoma. The assay was immunoSEQ multiplex PCR, and TCRdb's table has in-frame clones only and misses some. The sample carries 120,000 to 150,000 clones, 92% recorded once. The origin of the receptors is a human donor with melanoma.

The chain couples TRBV7-9 to TRBJ1-6; 7 bases are shared with TRBD1. The germline V gene has CDR1 SEHNR and CDR2 FQNEAQ (reference sequence). The CDR3 loop spans 15 amino acids. Unmatched junction bases numbered 6, after V lost 1 base and J lost 9 bases. For the CDR3, the DNA is TGTGCCAGCAGCTTAGAGGAAGCAGGGGGTTCACCCCTCCACTTT. Translating it yields CASSLEEAGGSPLHF.

The chain uses TRBV29-1 and TRBJ1-2; D not resolved. The CDR3 consists of 13 residues. The germline CDR1 and CDR2 sequences are SQVTM and ANQGSEA. Trimming shortened V by 7 bases and J by 5 bases, and 17 bases separated the two germline ends. CDR3 region: CSASGAGSYGYTF. Here the CDR3 DNA reads TGCAGCGCCTCCGGAGCTGGATCTTATGGCTACACCTTC.

A single count supports this clone. The gene calls are TRBV11-3 and TRBJ2-5; 9 bases match TRBD2. The J segment lost 5 bases and the V segment lost 5 bases, leaving 6 bases of the junction unmatched. The CDR3 is 14 residues long. CDR1 is SGHNT and CDR2 is YENEEA in the germline V gene. The CDR3 spells CASSPSGGSETQYF. The CDR3 DNA follows: TGTGCCAGCAGCCCCAGCGGGGGGTCTGAGACCCAGTACTTC.

The rearrangement joins TRBV18 to TRBJ1-1; D is uncertain. V lost 6 bases, J lost 6 bases, and 17 bases lay in between. CDR1 and CDR2 from the germline V gene are KGHSH and LQKENI. The CDR3 is made up of 14 amino acids. This chain's CDR3 is CASSRQDGIAEAFF. Written as DNA, the CDR3 is TGTGCCAGCTCCCGGCAGGATGGGATCGCTGAAGCTTTCTTT.

This sequence joins TRBV30 and TRBJ1-1; D gene unclear. V lost 1 base to trimming and J lost 2 bases, with 8 bases between them. The CDR3 sequence is 13 residues long. Looked up from germline, CDR1 is GTSNPN and CDR2 is SVGIG (reference sequence). Written as DNA, the CDR3 is TGTGCCTGGAGTGCCCAGACTAACACTGAAGCTTTCTTT. Protein product: CAWSAQTNTEAFF.

The rearrangement joins TRBV6-5 to TRBJ2-3, with D uncertain. CDR1 and CDR2 (germline): MNHEY, SVGAGI. CDR3 length: 14 residues. Trimming left V 7 bases short and J 6 bases short, with 17 bases between. The CDR3, as DNA: TGTGCCAGCAATCAGCGAATTGGCTTGGATACGCAGTATTTT. This gives the protein CASNQRIGLDTQYF.

This clone has more than one count but fewer than ten. The CDR3 region has the DNA TGTGCCAGCAGCCCAGGACAGGGGAGTTCACCCCTCCACTTT. This gives the protein CASSPGQGSSPLHF. The V and J genes are TRBV7-3 and TRBJ1-6; TRBD1 matches at 9 bases. CDR3 length equals 14 residues. Per germline, CDR1 SGHTA and CDR2 FQGTGA. V was pared by 5 bases and J by 9 bases, with 5 bases of the junction left unmatched. Complete variable domain (other parts from reference TRBV7-3 and TRBJ1-6): GAGVSQTPSNKVTEKGKYVELRCDPISGHTALYWYRQSLGQGPEFLIYFQGTGAADDSGLPNDRFFAVRPEGSVSTLKIQRTERGDSAVYLCASSPGQGSSPLHFGNGTRLTVT.

The CDR3 here is CASSPSSPNYGYTF. The CDR3 bases are TGTGCCAGCTCACCCTCGAGCCCTAACTATGGCTACACCTTC. The genes are TRBV18 and TRBJ1-2; D is unresolved. V was shortened by 3 bases and J by 0 bases, with 8 bases between the two germline ends. CDR3 length: 14 residues. Germline CDR1 and CDR2: KGHSH and LQKENI.

This rearrangement joins TRBV18 to TRBJ2-5; D perhaps matches TRBD2 (6 bases). This CDR3 is 14 amino acids long. Germline assignment: CDR1 KGHSH and CDR2 LQKENI. The V gene lost 3 bases and the J gene lost 6 bases, with 14 bases spanning the gap. CDR3 loop: CASSPGGPTQTQYF. In DNA, the CDR3 is TGTGCCAGCTCACCGGGGGGACCCACCCAGACCCAGTACTTC.

The chain recombines TRBV27 with TRBJ2-1, with 10 bases matching TRBD2. Trimming removed 2 bases from V and 5 bases from J; junction bases left unmatched: 9. The germline gives CDR1 MNHEY, CDR2 SMNVEV (reference sequence). The CDR3 length is 17 residues. The CDR3 protein is CASSLTRLAGANNEQFF. Written as DNA, the CDR3 is TGTGCCAGCAGTTTAACTAGGCTAGCGGGGGCGAACAATGAGCAGTTCTTC.

This clone was detected a few times. The chain is built from TRBV27 and TRBJ2-5; a weak D match, TRBD1 (6 bases). V lost 1 base and J 1 base, leaving 10 bases between the germline ends. The germline gives CDR1 MNHEY, CDR2 SMNVEV (reference sequence). CDR3 length: 15 amino acids. In DNA form, the CDR3 reads TGTGCCAGCAGTTTATATATGGGGGCCCAAGAGACCCAGTACTTC. Protein product: CASSLYMGAQETQYF.

This CDR3 is CASRSGQVYEQYF. In DNA, the CDR3 is TGTGCCAGCAGGTCGGGACAGGTCTACGAGCAGTACTTC. This chain joins TRBV6-5 and TRBJ2-7; 8 bases agree with TRBD1. CDR3 size: 13 residues. CDR1 MNHEY and CDR2 SVGAGI come from the germline V gene. V shed 6 bases and J 3 bases; nucleotides not matched to a gene: 4.

V gene TRBV5-1 combines with J gene TRBJ2-5, with 9 positions matching TRBD1. The CDR3 loop spans 16 amino acids. The germline gives CDR1 SGHRS, CDR2 YFSETQ. The trim removed 4 bases at V and 1 base at J, leaving 8 bases unmatched. DNA for the CDR3: TGCGCCAGCAGCCCACAGGGGGCAAGCCTCCAAGAGACCCAGTACTTC. Its translation: CASSPQGASLQETQYF.

This clone was observed a handful of times. The chain links TRBV28 to TRBJ1-3; 7 nucleotides align to TRBD1. The germline CDR1 and CDR2 sequences are MDHEN and SYDVKM. Germline trimming cut 3 bases from V and 0 bases from J; bases unmatched to any gene: 2. The CDR3 loop spans 15 amino acids. CDR3 in amino acids: CASSFWDSSGNTIYF. The CDR3 DNA reads as TGTGCCAGCAGTTTTTGGGACAGCTCTGGAAACACCATATATTTT.

This chain connects TRBV25-1 to TRBJ2-5; D ambiguous. V dropped 2 bases and J dropped 7 bases, with 11 bases sitting between them. This CDR3 region has 13 residues. Germline V gene sequence: CDR1 MGHDK, CDR2 SYGVNS. The CDR3 DNA reads as TGTGCCAGCAGTGAACCCGTTGAAGGGACCCAGTACTTC. Its translation: CASSEPVEGTQYF.

The chain carries TRBV7-2 and TRBJ2-6, with 9 bases identical to TRBD2. Germline loops: CDR1 SGHTA, CDR2 FQGNSA. This CDR3 region has 18 residues. Trimming at V came to 5 bases and at J to 2 bases, leaving 10 bases not matched to a gene. CDR3 region: CASSPVAGGLPGANVLTF. Here the CDR3 DNA reads TGTGCCAGCAGCCCGGTGGCGGGGGGGCTCCCTGGGGCCAACGTCCTGACTTTC.

As to this clone: The sample contains more than one DNA sequence encoding this CDR3. The rearrangement links TRBV18 to TRBJ1-5, with no clear D. V lost 3 bases and J lost 6, with 9 bases in between. Germline CDR1 is KGHSH and CDR2 is LQKENI. The CDR3 extends over 13 amino acids. The CDR3 region is CASSPGTAQPQHF. DNA for the CDR3: TGTGCCAGCTCACCTGGTACGGCTCAGCCCCAGCATTTT.

The chain links TRBV30 to TRBJ1-6; D is possibly TRBD1 (5 bases). CDR1 is GTSNPN, CDR2 SVGIG, per germline (reference sequence). This CDR3 comprises 15 residues. Between the trimmed V and J ends, which lost 5 bases and 8 bases, there was a span of 19 bases. The CDR3 loop reads CAWRFPGRSYSPLHF. The CDR3 DNA sequence: TGTGCCTGGCGTTTCCCGGGACGGAGTTATTCACCCCTCCACTTT. Full variable domain (missing parts from reference TRBV30 and TRBJ1-6): SQTIHQWPATLVQPVGSPLSLECTVEGTSNPNLYWYRQAAGRGLQLLFYSVGIGQISSEVPQNLSASRPQDRQFILSSKKLLLSDSGFYLCAWRFPGRSYSPLHFGNGTRLTVT.

This clone has only one observation. The V and J genes are TRBV19 and TRBJ1-1; 9 bases fit TRBD1. CDR1 and CDR2 from the germline V gene are LNHDA and SQIVND (reference sequence). The ends lost 6 bases at V and 4 bases at J; junction bases unmatched: 9. The CDR3 sequence is 15 residues long. Here the CDR3 reads CASRVGTGRVTEAFF. DNA of the CDR3: TGTGCCAGTAGGGTTGGGACAGGGAGAGTCACTGAAGCTTTCTTT.

The chain employs TRBV11-2 and TRBJ2-3; D gene uncertain. The germline V gene has CDR1 SGHAT and CDR2 FQNNGV. The CDR3 has 15 residues. V was pared by 1 base and J by 1 base, with 9 bases between. The CDR3 region has the DNA TGTGCCAGCAGCTTAGGATCGTGGGGCACAGATACGCAGTATTTT. Translated, it gives CASSLGSWGTDTQYF.

V gene TRBV9 combines with J gene TRBJ2-5; no clear D gene. This CDR3 has 13 amino acids. The V gene's germline CDR1 is SGDLS and CDR2 YYNGEE. Trimming pared 0 bases from V and 3 bases from J, leaving 6 bases between. The DNA of the CDR3 is TGTGCCAGCAGCGTAGGGCGCGAAGAGACCCAGTACTTC. Translating it yields CASSVGREETQYF.

The chain links TRBV7-9 to TRBJ2-7, with 8 bases lining up with TRBD2. Germline V CDR1 and CDR2: SEHNR, FQNEAQ (reference sequence). The CDR3 spans 15 residues. Losses at the gene ends were 3 bases for V and 1 base for J; bases not matched to a gene: 5. This CDR3 reads CASSLIAGTSYEQYF. In nucleotides, the CDR3 is TGTGCCAGCAGCTTGATAGCGGGGACTTCCTACGAGCAGTACTTC. Full variable domain (rest looked up from reference TRBV7-9 and TRBJ2-7): DTGVSQNPRHKITKRGQNVTFRCDPISEHNRLYWYRQTLGQGPEFLTYFQNEAQLEKSRLLSDRFSAERPKGSFSTLEIQRTEQGDSAMYLCASSLIAGTSYEQYFGPGTRLTVT.

The rearrangement uses TRBV4-1 and TRBJ1-5; D is unresolved. V was cut by 2 bases and J by 4 bases, with 18 bases left in between. Germline-derived CDR1 and CDR2 are MGHRA and YSYEKL. The CDR3 is 17 amino acids. CDR3 DNA sequence: TGCGCCAGCAGCCAACCGACGACGGGTCGGGGTAATCAGCCCCAGCATTTT. It translates to CASSQPTTGRGNQPQHF.

V usage is TRBV10-3 and J usage is TRBJ1-2, with TRBD1 matching over 9 bases. The ends lost 10 bases at V and 2 bases at J; junction bases unmatched: 2. CDR1 and CDR2 (germline): ENHRY, SYGVKD. This CDR3 has 12 amino acids. Here the CDR3 DNA reads TGTGCCACCGGGACAGGGAACTATGGCTACACCTTC. Translating it yields CATGTGNYGYTF.

The genes are TRBV4-1 and TRBJ2-7, with D possibly matching TRBD2 (7 bases). CDR3 size: 15 residues. V lost 4 bases and J lost 4, with 17 bases in between. Germline V gene sequence: CDR1 MGHRA, CDR2 YSYEKL. The CDR3 nucleotides read TGCGCCAGCAGCCCTGGGTTCGGGGGGCGGTACGAGCAGTACTTC. It is translated as CASSPGFGGRYEQYF.

The chain recombines TRBV2 with TRBJ1-5; tentatively, D is TRBD1 (5 bases). V lost 4 bases to trimming and J lost 0 bases, with 10 bases between them. Germline assignment: CDR1 SNHLY and CDR2 FYNNEI. CDR3 length: 15 residues. Here the CDR3 reads CASSGGGYSNQPQHF. In nucleotides, the CDR3 is TGTGCCAGCAGTGGTGGGGGATATAGCAATCAGCCCCAGCATTTT.

The J gene is TRBJ1-2, the V gene TRBV5-1; 8 bases map to TRBD1. The CDR3 has 15 residues. CDR1 is SGHRS, CDR2 YFSETQ, per germline. J lost 10 bases, V lost 0 bases, and 11 bases had no gene match. Here the CDR3 reads CASSLAGQGTSDYTF. In nucleotides, the CDR3 is TGCGCCAGCAGCTTGGCAGGACAGGGTACCTCTGACTACACCTTC.

The chain's CDR3 is CASSLAGLQPGANTEAFF. The CDR3 nucleotides read TGCGCCAGCAGCTTGGCCGGTCTGCAGCCCGGTGCGAACACTGAAGCTTTCTTT. The chain couples TRBV5-1 to TRBJ1-1; D gene uncertain. V was pared by 0 bases and J by 1 base, with 19 bases between. In germline, CDR1 is SGHRS, CDR2 YFSETQ. The CDR3 length is 18 residues. Full variable domain (rest looked up from reference TRBV5-1 and TRBJ1-1): KAGVTQTPRYLIKTRGQQVTLSCSPISGHRSVSWYQQTPGQGLQFLFEYFSETQRNKGNFPGRFSGRQFSNSRSEMNVSTLELGDSALYLCASSLAGLQPGANTEAFFGQGTRLTVV.

The chain is built from TRBV15 and TRBJ1-6; D gene unclear. The CDR3 length is 13 residues. The V end lost 0 bases, the J end lost 10 bases, and 7 bases lay between the germline ends. CDR1 and CDR2 from the germline V gene are LNHNV and YYDKDF (reference sequence). This CDR3 reads CATSRETHSPLHF. Written as DNA, the CDR3 is TGTGCCACCAGCAGAGAGACACACTCACCCCTCCACTTT. Supplemented by reference TRBV15 and TRBJ1-6, the full variable domain reads DAMVIQNPRYQVTQFGKPVTLSCSQTLNHNVMYWYQQKSSQAPKLLFHYYDKDFNNEADTPDNFQSRRPNTSFCFLDIRSPGLGDTAMYLCATSRETHSPLHFGNGTRLTVT.

The V gene is TRBV2, the J gene TRBJ2-3, with 7 bases that match TRBD1. The V gene end was trimmed by 8 bases and the J gene end by 0 bases; junction bases not matched to a gene: 5. The CDR3 has 14 amino acids. The germline V gene has CDR1 SNHLY and CDR2 FYNNEI. The CDR3 loop is CASGDSSSTDTQYF. The CDR3 coding sequence is TGTGCCAGCGGGGACAGTTCAAGCACAGATACGCAGTATTTT.

The chain links TRBV7-8 to TRBJ2-1; D is perhaps TRBD1 or TRBD2 (6 bases each). The CDR3 extends over 16 amino acids. Germline V lookup: CDR1 SGHVS, CDR2 FQNEAQ. V lost 1 base and J 4 bases, leaving 14 bases between the germline ends. CDR3 loop: CASSLDGGGGYNEQFF. CDR3 sequence (DNA): TGTGCCAGCAGCTTAGACGGGGGCGGTGGGTACAATGAGCAGTTCTTC.